This TCR beta chain comes out of a study of cytomegalovirus exposure and HLA in healthy donors. Whole-study findings and limits: There were a few CMV-associated chains whose specificity for CMV antigens was confirmed in vitro. Cytomegalovirus-associated status was assigned to about 160 TCR beta chains.

The CDR3 extends over 14 amino acids. Trimming removed 5 bases from V and 8 bases from J; junction bases left unmatched: 9. The germline gives CDR1 KGHSH, CDR2 LQKENI. 60 Vbeta and 13 Jbeta primers were used in PCR. Data came from immunoSEQ multiplex PCR; TCRdb stores just in-frame clones and leaves some out. Counted here are about 180,000 clones, over 65% occurring once; the ten biggest clones make up roughly 1.5%. This clone occurred once. Its antigen is unidentified. This receptor was taken from a man between 18 and 29 years old in good health and CMV-seronegative. This chain links TRBV18 with TRBJ1-2, with 9 bases aligning to TRBD1. Sequenced sample: PBMCs. Here the CDR3 reads CASSSDRGVGGYTF. DNA for the CDR3: TGTGCCAGCTCATCGGACAGGGGAGTGGGAGGCTACACCTTC.